The entry below describes one T cell receptor (beta chain). Per the original data handling: How many nucleated cells were present was estimated from reference gene primer amplification. Generated by immunoSEQ multiplex PCR, the TCRdb table keeps only in-frame clones and is missing some. That table furnishes V, J and clone size, whereas the DNA furnished D and trimming. This table holds roughly 140,000 clones, approximately 86% found once. V gave up 1 base and J gave up 0 bases; unmatched junction bases: 3. The germline gives CDR1 LGHNA, CDR2 YNFKEQ. The CDR3 has 17 amino acids. The data were taken from a study of blood T cell repertoires in COVID-19. Overall study context: Specimens from acute and convalescent COVID-19 originated in the United States, Italy and Spain. PBMCs, B-cell-depleted T cells, or T cells provided the cDNA or gDNA that made up the material.

The gene calls are TRBV4-2 and TRBJ2-4; 10 bases are a match to TRBD2. This TCR came from a man aged 70 or older with acute or convalescent COVID-19. Sequences were obtained from peripheral blood. The CDR3 DNA follows: TGTGCCAGCAGCCAAGTAACTAGCGGGGCAGCCAAAAACATTCAGTACTTC. Translation: CASSQVTSGAAKNIQYF.